A single sample gave rise to the 24 T cell receptor beta chains below, sequenced in a study of shared clonotypes between healthy human individuals (dated by TCRdb to the early 2020s). Library generation was performed with the immunoSEQ multiplex PCR assay. What TCRdb holds here is the immuneACCESS table cut down to in-frame rearrangements. Part of the clones is not present; checked against another copy, under half of the missing clones reflect an unresolved V gene, and the others are unexplained. The sample table shows 450,000 to 500,000 clones, and roughly 80% are seen once. The ten largest make up approximately 11% of the sample. The specimen sequenced was PBMCs. The source of these receptors is a woman in her forties in good health. Some clones in this sample may be carry-over from other donors' samples.

The chain has TRBV6-4 and TRBJ2-3, with 9 bases lining up with TRBD2. V shed 2 bases, J shed 4 bases, and the junction held 4 bases outside the gene matches. This CDR3 region has 15 residues. CDR1 is MRHNA and CDR2 is SNTAGT in the germline V gene. The CDR3 loop is CASSDVAGASDTQYF. CDR3 nucleotide sequence: TGTGCCAGCAGTGACGTAGCGGGAGCCTCAGATACGCAGTATTTT.

The chain links TRBV4-3 to TRBJ2-1; 8 positions agree with TRBD2. V dropped 4 bases and J dropped 6; count of bases not matched to a gene: 8. The CDR3 sequence is 15 residues long. CDR1 is LGHNA and CDR2 is YSLEER in the germline V gene. CDR3 nucleotide sequence: TGCGCCAGCAGCCCAGAGCGGGAGCAGGGCAATGAGCAGTTCTTC. Encoded protein: CASSPEREQGNEQFF.

This clone was recorded once. The J gene is TRBJ2-7, the V gene TRBV2; tentative D call: TRBD1 (6 bases). In germline, CDR1 is SNHLY, CDR2 FYNNEI. Trimming pared 0 bases from V and 0 bases from J, leaving 18 bases between. The CDR3 covers 18 residues. The CDR3 DNA reads TGTGCCAGCAGTGAAGCTAGGTCCGGGACATTGAGCTCCTACGAGCAGTACTTC. It specifies CASSEARSGTLSSYEQYF.

As regards this clone: Possible read error: a much larger clone is one base away. The sample carries other DNA sequences with the same CDR3. V and J are TRBV7-9 and TRBJ1-2; D ambiguous. V lost 5 bases, J lost 0 bases, and 4 bases lay in between. CDR3 length: 12 residues. Per germline, CDR1 SEHNR and CDR2 FQNEAQ (reference sequence). CDR3 nucleotide sequence: TGTGCCAGCAGCGCAGCTAACTATGGCTACACCTTC. Its translation is CASSAANYGYTF.

The gene calls are TRBV2 and TRBJ2-7, with D unresolved. Germline V CDR1 and CDR2: SNHLY, FYNNEI. The CDR3 contains 14 residues. V dropped 4 bases and J dropped 1 base, with 11 bases sitting between them. CDR3 sequence: CASSGLDISYEQYF. The CDR3 nucleotides are TGTGCCAGCAGTGGTTTAGACATATCCTACGAGCAGTACTTC.

The rearrangement joins TRBV10-1 to TRBJ2-2; 7 nucleotides match TRBD2. CDR3 length equals 16 residues. Germline values: CDR1 WNHNN, CDR2 SYGVQD (reference sequence). Unmatched junction bases numbered 9, after V lost 6 bases and J lost 2 bases. CDR3 region: CASSAGTNPNTGELFF. CDR3 DNA: TGCGCCAGCAGCGCCGGGACTAACCCAAACACCGGGGAGCTGTTTTTT.

The J gene is TRBJ1-2, the V gene TRBV4-2, with a weak D call TRBD1 (5 bases). The germline V gene has CDR1 LGHNA and CDR2 YNFKEQ. The CDR3 covers 15 residues. Trimming took 0 bases from V and 8 from J, leaving 16 bases between them. This CDR3 reads CASSQEMTALWGYTF. In DNA, the CDR3 is TGTGCCAGCAGCCAAGAGATGACAGCTCTTTGGGGCTACACCTTC.

CDR3 in DNA: TGTGCCAGCAGCCCCCGAGGGACTAGCGGGAGGGCTCGCGAGCAGTACTTC. It is translated as CASSPRGTSGRAREQYF. J is TRBJ2-7 and V is TRBV28; 16 bases line up with TRBD2. J lost 6 bases, V lost 6 bases, and 11 bases had no gene match. Germline V lookup: CDR1 MDHEN, CDR2 SYDVKM. There are 17 residues in the CDR3.

The chain carries TRBV7-3 and TRBJ2-2, with D perhaps TRBD2 (7 bases). Germline-derived CDR1 and CDR2 are SGHTA and FQGTGA. V was trimmed by 1 base and J by 3 bases, leaving 12 bases between them. The CDR3 runs 16 residues. CDR3 nucleotide sequence: TGTGCCAGCAGCTTAATGGGGGCGGGAGACACCGGGGAGCTGTTTTTT. This codes for CASSLMGAGDTGELFF.

The rearrangement links TRBV7-8 to TRBJ2-7; D is undetermined. Trimming left V 1 base short and J 4 bases short, with 8 bases between. The CDR3 spans 13 residues. Germline CDR1 and CDR2: SGHVS and FQNEAQ. In nucleotides, the CDR3 is TGTGCCAGCAGCTTAGGTGTTGGGTACGAGCAGTACTTC. It yields the protein CASSLGVGYEQYF.

The V gene is TRBV4-1, the J gene TRBJ2-4, with 10 bases identical to TRBD2. This CDR3 spans 17 amino acids. CDR1 is MGHRA and CDR2 is YSYEKL in the germline V gene. The ends lost 1 base at V and 2 bases at J; junction bases unmatched: 5. The CDR3 DNA follows: TGCGCCAGCAGCCAAGCCGGACTAGCGGCCCCCAAAAACATTCAGTACTTC. Residues: CASSQAGLAAPKNIQYF.

This clone was seen only a few times. This probably arose from a read error, given a far larger clone one base away. The same CDR3 arises from other DNA sequences in this sample as well. J is TRBJ1-1 and V is TRBV5-1, with D maybe TRBD1 (5 bases). From germline, CDR1 is SGHRS and CDR2 YFSETQ. CDR3 size: 13 residues. CDR3 coding DNA: TGCGCCAGCAGCTTGAGGGGCGGCACTGAGGCTTTCTTT. It is translated as CASSLRGGTEAFF.

This clone came up a few times. In DNA, the CDR3 is TGTGCCAGCAGCTTGAAATGGGACGAGCAGTACTTC. Translation: CASSLKWDEQYF. The chain carries TRBV5-6 and TRBJ2-7; D not certain. Trimming shortened V by 1 base and J by 5 bases, and 7 bases separated the two germline ends. CDR1 and CDR2 from the germline V gene are SGHDT and YYEEEE. CDR3 length equals 12 residues.

The genes are TRBV29-1 and TRBJ1-2, with D possibly matching TRBD1 (5 bases). CDR3 length: 15 amino acids. CDR1 is SQVTM, CDR2 ANQGSEA, per germline. V was shortened by 0 bases and J by 5 bases, with 16 bases between the two germline ends. This CDR3 is CSVEDLTGTPYGYTF. The CDR3 DNA is TGCAGCGTTGAAGATCTTACCGGGACGCCTTATGGCTACACCTTC.

Concerning this clone itself: The conserved final phenylalanine or tryptophan is absent from the CDR3, which likely points to a read error. The genes are TRBV30 and TRBJ1-5, with a tentative D call TRBD1 (5 bases). The germline V gene has CDR1 GTSNPN and CDR2 SVGIG (reference sequence). The CDR3 extends over 13 amino acids. V lost 4 bases to trimming and J lost 4 bases, with 11 bases between them. CDR3 in amino acids: CAWNVGGNQPQHV. In DNA, the CDR3 is TGTGCCTGGAATGTGGGGGGTAATCAGCCCCAGCATGTT.

The V gene is TRBV2, the J gene TRBJ1-2; D ambiguous. With 1 base removed from V and 8 bases from J, the gap between germline ends came to 14 bases. Germline loops: CDR1 SNHLY, CDR2 FYNNEI. The CDR3 contains 14 residues. CDR3 sequence reads: CASSEGPGVRGYTF. The CDR3 DNA follows: TGTGCCAGCAGTGAAGGTCCCGGGGTCCGAGGCTACACCTTC.

This clone was counted many times. The gene calls are TRBV4-1 and TRBJ2-3, with a possible D match to TRBD2 (8 bases). Trimming shortened V by 6 bases and J by 6 bases, and 19 bases separated the two germline ends. This CDR3 has 15 residues. CDR1 and CDR2 from the germline V gene are MGHRA and YSYEKL. The CDR3 sequence: CASRPGLAGGDTQYF. The CDR3 nucleotides are TGCGCCAGCAGACCCGGACTAGCAGGGGGGGATACGCAGTATTTT.

J is TRBJ2-1 and V is TRBV28; D assignment may be TRBD1 or TRBD2 (5 bases each). The CDR3 runs to 17 residues. CDR1 MDHEN and CDR2 SYDVKM come from the germline V gene. Trimming cost V 6 bases and J 4 bases, with 22 bases left between them. The CDR3 spells CASSLYGGYDNYNEQFF. The CDR3 DNA reads TGTGCCAGCAGCCTTTATGGGGGATACGATAATTACAATGAGCAGTTCTTC.

With regard to this clone: Given a far larger clone just one base away, this is likely a sequencing read error. Other DNA sequences from this sample encode an identical CDR3 as well. The rearrangement joins TRBV29-1 to TRBJ1-5; D gene uncertain. This CDR3 spans 14 amino acids. The V end was cut by 5 bases, the J end by 0 bases, with 11 bases between. CDR1 and CDR2 from the germline V gene are SQVTM and ANQGSEA. Here the CDR3 DNA reads TGCAGCGTTAGAGAGCAATATAGCAATCAGCCCCAGCATTTT. Translating it yields CSVREQYSNQPQHF.

This clone was counted a single time. The chain links TRBV28 to TRBJ1-2, with D tentatively TRBD1 (6 bases). The germline V gene has CDR1 MDHEN and CDR2 SYDVKM. This CDR3 contains 19 residues. Trimming shortened V by 6 bases and J by 0 bases, and 26 bases separated the two germline ends. This chain's CDR3 is CASRSQGHTRGGANYGYTF. CDR3 nucleotides: TGTGCCAGCAGGTCCCAGGGACACACACGGGGGGGAGCTAACTATGGCTACACCTTC.

V and J are TRBV28 and TRBJ1-1; TRBD1 is a possible D gene (6 bases). CDR1 and CDR2 from the germline V gene are MDHEN and SYDVKM. The length of the CDR3 is 14 residues. Deletions cut 5 bases from V and 4 bases from J, with 14 bases between. CDR3 region: CASSKEGVSTEAFF. In DNA, the CDR3 is TGTGCCAGCAGTAAGGAGGGGGTGAGCACTGAAGCTTTCTTT.

As to this clone: This probably arose from a read error, given a far larger clone one base away. The chain has TRBV25-1 and TRBJ1-2; weak D call: TRBD1 (6 bases). The V end lost 3 bases, the J end lost 4 bases, and 18 bases lay between the germline ends. Germline V CDR1 and CDR2: MGHDK, SYGVNS. The CDR3 covers 16 residues. The CDR3 here is CASSELRTVGTYGYTF. The CDR3, as DNA: TGTGCCAGCAGTGAGCTCAGGACAGTGGGTACCTATGGCTACACCTTC.

V usage is TRBV6-1 and J usage is TRBJ2-3, with D uncertain. Germline CDR1 reads MNHNS; CDR2 reads SASEGT. Trimming took 0 bases from V and 5 from J, leaving 9 bases between them. CDR3 size: 14 residues. The DNA for the CDR3 is TGTGCCAGCAGTGAAGCGCAGAGGCGAGATACGCAGTATTTT. Its translation is CASSEAQRRDTQYF.

V gene TRBV2 combines with J gene TRBJ1-1, with TRBD1 matching over 9 bases. Losses at the gene ends were 2 bases for V and 4 bases for J; bases not matched to a gene: 5. The CDR3 spans 15 residues. The germline CDR1 and CDR2 sequences are SNHLY and FYNNEI. The CDR3 DNA follows: TGTGCCAGCAGTGAACGGGACAGGGTCATCACTGAAGCTTTCTTT. Translating it yields CASSERDRVITEAFF.